Listed below are T cell receptor beta chains from one sample, sequenced in a study of T cell clones after liver transplantation. The assay was immunoSEQ multiplex PCR, and TCRdb's table has in-frame clones only and misses some. The sample lists roughly 55,000 clones, roughly 84% occurring once. Material: CD4+ T cells from blood, obtained before liver transplant. The origin of the receptors is a human donor who received a liver transplant. Both conserved end residues are part of each CDR3. The order of the fields is V gene, clone size, J gene, D gene, CDR3 protein, CDR3 DNA. D genes are given only for firm matches. A row's size may be missing; if present it is once, few, many or a size class.

v_gene: TRBV6-6
abundance: once
j_gene: TRBJ1-2
d_gene: TRBD1
CDR3aa: CASRTGQGARYGYTF
CDR3nt: TGTGCCAGCAGAACGGGGCAGGGGGCTCGATATGGCTACACCTTC

v_gene: TRBV10-3
abundance: .
j_gene: TRBJ2-5
d_gene: TRBD1
CDR3aa: CAISETTGEETQYF
CDR3nt: TGTGCCATCAGTGAGACTACAGGGGAAGAGACCCAGTACTTC

v_gene: TRBV27
abundance: .
j_gene: TRBJ2-1
d_gene: TRBD2
CDR3aa: CASSLGYGTSGRNEQFF
CDR3nt: TGTGCCAGCAGTTTAGGGTACGGGACTAGCGGGAGAAATGAGCAGTTCTTC

v_gene: TRBV9
abundance: .
j_gene: TRBJ2-3
d_gene: .
CDR3aa: CASSVSGRTDTQYF
CDR3nt: TGTGCCAGCAGCGTATCAGGAAGAACAGATACGCAGTATTTT

v_gene: TRBV12-5
abundance: .
j_gene: TRBJ1-1
d_gene: .
CDR3aa: CASATGNTEAFF
CDR3nt: TGTGCTAGTGCGACGGGGAACACTGAAGCTTTCTTT

v_gene: TRBV30
abundance: .
j_gene: TRBJ2-7
d_gene: TRBD2
CDR3aa: CAWNSGTYEQYF
CDR3nt: TGTGCCTGGAACAGCGGGACCTACGAGCAGTACTTC

v_gene: TRBV28
abundance: .
j_gene: TRBJ1-2
d_gene: .
CDR3aa: CASSLRGRVSGYTF
CDR3nt: TGTGCCAGCAGTTTAAGGGGCAGGGTCTCTGGCTACACCTTC

v_gene: TRBV7-2
abundance: .
j_gene: TRBJ2-5
d_gene: TRBD2
CDR3aa: CASSQLAGGGETQYF
CDR3nt: TGTGCCAGCAGCCAACTAGCGGGAGGAGGTGAGACCCAGTACTTC

v_gene: TRBV4-2
abundance: .
j_gene: TRBJ2-3
d_gene: .
CDR3aa: CASSQDLATDTQYF
CDR3nt: TGTGCCAGCAGCCAAGACCTCGCCACAGATACGCAGTATTTT

v_gene: TRBV1
abundance: medium-sized
j_gene: TRBJ1-1
d_gene: .
CDR3aa: CTRTGRTSTEAFF
CDR3nt: TGCACCAGGACGGGACGGACTTCCACTGAAGCTTTCTTT

v_gene: TRBV28
abundance: .
j_gene: TRBJ2-2
d_gene: .
CDR3aa: CASSLQGRSGELFF
CDR3nt: TGTGCCAGCAGTTTACAGGGGAGGTCCGGGGAGCTGTTTTTT

v_gene: TRBV10-3
abundance: .
j_gene: TRBJ2-3
d_gene: .
CDR3aa: CAISGGRISTDTQYF
CDR3nt: TGTGCCATCAGTGGGGGACGGATTAGCACAGATACGCAGTATTTT

v_gene: TRBV10-3
abundance: .
j_gene: TRBJ2-1
d_gene: TRBD2
CDR3aa: CAISGTTSGRLYEQFF
CDR3nt: TGTGCCATCAGTGGGACCACTAGCGGGAGGCTCTATGAGCAGTTCTTC

v_gene: TRBV7-8
abundance: .
j_gene: TRBJ2-3
d_gene: .
CDR3aa: CASSFGDTQYF
CDR3nt: TGTGCCAGCAGCTTCGGAGATACGCAGTATTTT

v_gene: TRBV27
abundance: .
j_gene: TRBJ1-4
d_gene: .
CDR3aa: CASRRGDEKLFF
CDR3nt: TGTGCCAGCAGGAGGGGTGATGAAAAACTGTTTTTT

v_gene: TRBV10-3
abundance: .
j_gene: TRBJ2-2
d_gene: .
CDR3aa: CATNREGTGELFF
CDR3nt: TGTGCCACCAACAGGGAGGGCACCGGGGAGCTGTTTTTT

v_gene: TRBV28
abundance: few
j_gene: TRBJ1-2
d_gene: .
CDR3aa: CASSLRAGTDRYGYTF
CDR3nt: .

v_gene: TRBV19
abundance: .
j_gene: TRBJ2-7
d_gene: TRBD1
CDR3aa: CASSIDRGPYKQYF
CDR3nt: TGTGCCAGTAGTATCGACAGGGGCCCCTACAAGCAGTACTTC

v_gene: TRBV19
abundance: .
j_gene: TRBJ2-2
d_gene: TRBD1
CDR3aa: CASHSTGLNTGELFF
CDR3nt: TGTGCCAGCCACTCGACAGGGCTGAACACCGGGGAGCTGTTTTTT

v_gene: TRBV6-5
abundance: few
j_gene: TRBJ1-2
d_gene: TRBD1
CDR3aa: CASSYRDRGGYTF
CDR3nt: TGTGCCAGCAGTTACAGGGACAGGGGTGGCTACACCTTC

v_gene: TRBV10-3
abundance: .
j_gene: TRBJ2-7
d_gene: TRBD2
CDR3aa: CAIRDPGLAAYEQYF
CDR3nt: TGTGCCATCAGGGACCCGGGACTAGCGGCCTACGAGCAGTACTTC

v_gene: TRBV29-1
abundance: .
j_gene: TRBJ2-1
d_gene: TRBD1
CDR3aa: CSVQGQIYEQFF
CDR3nt: TGCAGCGTACAGGGACAGATCTATGAGCAGTTCTTC

v_gene: TRBV7-3
abundance: .
j_gene: TRBJ2-2
d_gene: .
CDR3aa: CASSPTSTGELFF
CDR3nt: TGTGCCAGCAGCCCGACTAGTACCGGGGAGCTGTTTTTT

v_gene: TRBV30
abundance: .
j_gene: TRBJ1-2
d_gene: .
CDR3aa: CACREDGYTF
CDR3nt: TGTGCCTGTAGGGAGGATGGCTACACCTTC

v_gene: TRBV5-5
abundance: .
j_gene: TRBJ2-3
d_gene: TRBD1
CDR3aa: CASSFTGGSPDTQYF
CDR3nt: TGTGCCAGCAGCTTCACAGGGGGCTCCCCAGATACGCAGTATTTT

v_gene: TRBV5-6
abundance: .
j_gene: TRBJ1-2
d_gene: TRBD1
CDR3aa: CASSHVGQGRTNYGYTF
CDR3nt: TGTGCCAGCAGCCACGTTGGACAGGGGCGAACTAACTATGGCTACACCTTC

v_gene: TRBV7-2
abundance: .
j_gene: TRBJ1-1
d_gene: .
CDR3aa: CASSLVPGMNTEAFF
CDR3nt: TGTGCCAGCAGCTTAGTCCCGGGCATGAACACTGAAGCTTTCTTT

v_gene: TRBV5-1
abundance: .
j_gene: TRBJ1-6
d_gene: .
CDR3aa: CASSLGVDSPLHF
CDR3nt: TGCGCCAGCAGCTTGGGGGTGGATTCACCCCTCCACTTT